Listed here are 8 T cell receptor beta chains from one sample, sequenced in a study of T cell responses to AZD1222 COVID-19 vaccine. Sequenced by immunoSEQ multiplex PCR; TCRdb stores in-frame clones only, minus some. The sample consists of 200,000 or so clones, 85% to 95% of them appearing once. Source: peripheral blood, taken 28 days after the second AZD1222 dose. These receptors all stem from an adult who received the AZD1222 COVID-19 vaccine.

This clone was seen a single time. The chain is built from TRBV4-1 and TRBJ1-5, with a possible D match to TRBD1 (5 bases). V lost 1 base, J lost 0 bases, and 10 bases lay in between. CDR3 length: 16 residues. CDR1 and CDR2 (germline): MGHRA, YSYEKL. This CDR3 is CASSQGQRDSNQPQHF. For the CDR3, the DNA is TGCGCCAGCAGCCAAGGACAGAGAGATAGCAATCAGCCCCAGCATTTT.

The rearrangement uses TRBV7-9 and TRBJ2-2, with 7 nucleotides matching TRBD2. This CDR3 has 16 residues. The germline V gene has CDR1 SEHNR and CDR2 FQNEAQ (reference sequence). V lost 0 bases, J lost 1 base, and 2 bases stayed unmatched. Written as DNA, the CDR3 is TGTGCCAGCAGCTTAGCTGGCGGGGGGAACACCGGGGAGCTGTTTTTT. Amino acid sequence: CASSLAGGGNTGELFF.

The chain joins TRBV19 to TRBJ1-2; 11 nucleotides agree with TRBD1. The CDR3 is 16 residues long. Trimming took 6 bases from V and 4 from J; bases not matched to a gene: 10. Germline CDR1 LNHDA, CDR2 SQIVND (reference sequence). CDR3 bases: TGTGCCAGTAGATGGGATTTCGGGACAGGGGGCTATGGCTACACCTTC. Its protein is CASRWDFGTGGYGYTF.

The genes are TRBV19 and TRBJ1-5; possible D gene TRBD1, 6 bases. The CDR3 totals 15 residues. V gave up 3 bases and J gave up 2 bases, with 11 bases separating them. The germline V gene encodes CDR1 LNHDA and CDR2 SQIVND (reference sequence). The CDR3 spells CASSMSSGGNQPQHF. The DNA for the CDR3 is TGTGCCAGTAGTATGTCATCAGGGGGCAATCAGCCCCAGCATTTT.

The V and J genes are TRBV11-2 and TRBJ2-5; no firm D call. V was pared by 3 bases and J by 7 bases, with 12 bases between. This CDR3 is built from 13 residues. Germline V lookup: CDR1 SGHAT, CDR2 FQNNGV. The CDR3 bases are TGTGCCAGCAGCTTCGAGGTAACGGTGACCCAGTACTTC. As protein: CASSFEVTVTQYF. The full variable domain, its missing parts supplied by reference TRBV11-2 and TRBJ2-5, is EAGVAQSPRYKIIEKRQSVAFWCNPISGHATLYWYQQILGQGPKLLIQFQNNGVVDDSQLPKDRFSAERLKGVDSTLKIQPAKLEDSAVYLCASSFEVTVTQYFGPGTRLLVL.

As DNA, the CDR3 is TGTGCCAGCAGCCTCCACTCCGAGCAGTACTTC. Protein sequence: CASSLHSEQYF. V and J are TRBV13 and TRBJ2-7, with D uncertain. Germline V gives CDR1 PRHDT, CDR2 FYEKMQ (reference sequence). V was pared by 5 bases and J by 6 bases, with 8 bases between. There are 11 residues in the CDR3.

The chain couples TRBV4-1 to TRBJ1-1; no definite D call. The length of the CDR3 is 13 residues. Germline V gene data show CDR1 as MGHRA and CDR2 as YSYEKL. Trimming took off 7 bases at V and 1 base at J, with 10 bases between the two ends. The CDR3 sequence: CASKLPGNTEAFF. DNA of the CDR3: TGCGCCAGCAAACTACCGGGGAACACTGAAGCTTTCTTT.

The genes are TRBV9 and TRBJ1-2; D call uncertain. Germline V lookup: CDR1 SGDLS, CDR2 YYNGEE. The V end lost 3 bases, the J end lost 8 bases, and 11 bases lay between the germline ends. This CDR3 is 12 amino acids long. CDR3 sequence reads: CASSGVLPGYTF. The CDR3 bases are TGTGCCAGCAGCGGAGTTCTTCCCGGCTACACCTTC.